The entry below gives a single T cell receptor (beta chain) sequence along with its context. Original data processing: Amplifying reference gene primers gave estimates of nucleated cell counts. Data came from immunoSEQ multiplex PCR; TCRdb stores just in-frame clones and leaves some out. V and J calls and clone size are copied from that table; D and trimming were computed from the DNA. Counted here are 110,000 to 150,000 clones, 88% occurring once; the ten biggest clones make up around 1.7%. This entry comes from a study of blood T cell repertoires in COVID-19. In the study overall: The United States, Italy and Spain provided the acute and convalescent COVID-19 samples. PBMCs, B-cell-depleted T cells, or T cells were the source of the cDNA or gDNA that made up the material.

Sequences were obtained from peripheral blood. The receptor was derived from a woman aged 45-65 years with acute or convalescent COVID-19.

CDR3: CASSFQGNTIYF. Written as DNA, the CDR3 is TGTGCCAGCAGTTTTCAAGGAAACACCATATATTTT. The chain is built from TRBV12-3 or TRBV12-4 and TRBJ1-3, with D hard to call. This CDR3 region has 12 residues. Trimming cost V 3 bases and J 4 bases, with 4 bases left between them.